The 8 T cell receptor beta chains listed next were all sequenced from one sample in a study of blood T cell repertoires in COVID-19. Method: immunoSEQ multiplex PCR; TCRdb's copy keeps in-frame clones and lacks some. Altogether around 220,000 clones are present, around 87% being singletons, with the ten largest covering about 6%. The sample was PBMCs or T cells enriched from blood (not recorded which). The origin of the receptors is a woman aged 25-40 years with acute COVID-19.

This sequence joins TRBV24-1 and TRBJ2-3; 7 bases align to TRBD2. The J segment lost 2 bases and the V segment lost 4 bases, leaving 5 bases of the junction unmatched. Germline V gene lookup returns CDR1 KGHDR and CDR2 SFDVKD. CDR3 length: 15 amino acids. DNA of the CDR3: TGTGCCACCAGTGAGGCTAGCGGTTACACAGATACGCAGTATTTT. Translated, it gives CATSEASGYTDTQYF.

The genes are TRBV7-9 and TRBJ2-1, with TRBD1 identical over 8 bases. The germline V gene encodes CDR1 SEHNR and CDR2 FQNEAQ (reference sequence). The CDR3 loop spans 15 amino acids. V shed 3 bases and J 6 bases; nucleotides not matched to a gene: 7. The CDR3 here is CASSFQGAGSNEQFF. CDR3 in DNA: TGTGCCAGCAGCTTCCAGGGGGCAGGGTCCAATGAGCAGTTCTTC. Full variable domain (missing parts from reference TRBV7-9 and TRBJ2-1): DTGVSQNPRHKITKRGQNVTFRCDPISEHNRLYWYRQTLGQGPEFLTYFQNEAQLEKSRLLSDRFSAERPKGSFSTLEIQRTEQGDSAMYLCASSFQGAGSNEQFFGPGTRLTVL.

The chain carries TRBV7-9 and TRBJ2-1, with a possible D match to TRBD1 (5 bases). The germline V and J ends were trimmed by 1 base and 5 bases, with 15 bases remaining between them. This CDR3 has 16 amino acids. Germline V gene sequence: CDR1 SEHNR, CDR2 FQNEAQ (reference sequence). CDR3 nucleotide sequence: TGTGCCAGCAGCTTAGTGTTAACAGGACGAAACAATGAGCAGTTCTTC. Translating gives CASSLVLTGRNNEQFF.

This chain uses TRBV28 with TRBJ1-6; TRBD1 aligns across 8 bases. The V segment lost 6 bases and the J segment 5 bases; nucleotides outside the gene matches: 6. This CDR3 has 15 amino acids. Germline V CDR1 and CDR2: MDHEN, SYDVKM. CDR3: CASRDGQGDNSPLHF. As DNA, the CDR3 is TGTGCCAGCAGAGATGGACAGGGCGATAATTCACCCCTCCACTTT.

The V call is TRBV7-2, the J call TRBJ2-6, with 7 positions matching TRBD1. Germline CDR1 SGHTA, CDR2 FQGNSA. V was clipped by 2 bases and J by 1 base; unmatched bases: 2. This CDR3 region has 16 residues. CDR3 loop: CASSLKQGSGANVLTF. The CDR3, as DNA: TGTGCCAGCAGCTTAAAACAGGGGTCTGGGGCCAACGTCCTGACTTTC.

The chain is built from TRBV7-6 and TRBJ2-1; D ambiguous. Germline CDR1 is SGHVS and CDR2 is FNYEAQ. The CDR3 has 15 amino acids. With 1 base removed from V and 0 bases from J, the gap between germline ends came to 7 bases. CDR3 region: CASSLVTTSYNEQFF. Here the CDR3 DNA reads TGTGCCAGCAGCTTAGTTACAACCTCCTACAATGAGCAGTTCTTC.

The chain has TRBV27 and TRBJ2-2; no reliable D call. With 6 bases removed from V and 3 bases from J, the gap between germline ends came to 14 bases. The CDR3 contains 15 residues. The V gene's germline CDR1 is MNHEY and CDR2 SMNVEV (reference sequence). The chain's CDR3 is CASSPEQTYTGELFF. CDR3 sequence (DNA): TGTGCCAGCAGCCCTGAGCAGACTTACACCGGGGAGCTGTTTTTT.

The rearrangement uses TRBV7-3 and TRBJ2-2, with 7 bases aligning to TRBD2. V trimming: 4 bases; J trimming: 7 bases; junction bases outside the gene matches: 3. Germline V gene sequence: CDR1 SGHTA, CDR2 FQGTGA. The CDR3 length is 13 residues. CDR3 amino acids: CASSYRTSGELFF. In DNA, the CDR3 is TGTGCCAGCAGCTACCGGACTAGCGGGGAGCTGTTTTTT.